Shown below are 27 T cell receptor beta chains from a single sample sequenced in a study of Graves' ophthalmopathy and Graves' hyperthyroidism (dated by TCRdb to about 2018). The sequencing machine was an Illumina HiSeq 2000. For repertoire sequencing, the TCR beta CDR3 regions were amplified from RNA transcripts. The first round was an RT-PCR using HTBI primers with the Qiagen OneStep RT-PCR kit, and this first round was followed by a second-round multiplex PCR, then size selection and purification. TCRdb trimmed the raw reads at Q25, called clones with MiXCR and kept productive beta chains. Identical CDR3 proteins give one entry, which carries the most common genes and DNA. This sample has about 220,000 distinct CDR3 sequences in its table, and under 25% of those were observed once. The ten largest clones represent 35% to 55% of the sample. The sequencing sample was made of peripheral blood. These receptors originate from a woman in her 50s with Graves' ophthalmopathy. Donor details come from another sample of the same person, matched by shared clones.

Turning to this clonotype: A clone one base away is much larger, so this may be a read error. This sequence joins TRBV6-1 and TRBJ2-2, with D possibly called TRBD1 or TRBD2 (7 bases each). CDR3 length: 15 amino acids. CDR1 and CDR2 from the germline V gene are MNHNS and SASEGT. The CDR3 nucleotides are TGTGTCAGCAGGACCTCAGGGGGGGCGGTCGGGGAGCTGTTTTTT. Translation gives CVSRTSGGAVGELFF.

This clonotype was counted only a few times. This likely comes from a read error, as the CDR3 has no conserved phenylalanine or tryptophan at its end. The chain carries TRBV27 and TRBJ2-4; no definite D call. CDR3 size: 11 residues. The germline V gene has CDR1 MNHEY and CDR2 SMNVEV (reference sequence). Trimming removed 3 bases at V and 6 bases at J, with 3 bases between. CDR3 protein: CASSFGNIQYI. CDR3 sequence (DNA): TGTGCCAGCAGTTTCGGAAACATTCAGTACATC.

The CDR3 sequence is CASSERAGGLREQYF. CDR3 sequence (DNA): TGTGCCAGCAGTGAAAGAGCGGGAGGTTTGAGAGAGCAGTACTTC. The rearrangement uses TRBV6-1 and TRBJ2-7, with 9 bases that match TRBD2. Germline loops: CDR1 MNHNS, CDR2 SASEGT. The CDR3 runs to 15 residues. The V segment lost 2 bases and the J segment 7 bases; nucleotides outside the gene matches: 9.

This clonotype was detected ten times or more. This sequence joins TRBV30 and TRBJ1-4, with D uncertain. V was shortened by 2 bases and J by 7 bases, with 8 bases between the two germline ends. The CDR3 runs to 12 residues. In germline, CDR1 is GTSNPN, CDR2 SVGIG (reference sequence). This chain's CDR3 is CAWSIGPEKLFF. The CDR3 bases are TGTGCCTGGAGTATAGGGCCTGAAAAACTGTTTTTT.

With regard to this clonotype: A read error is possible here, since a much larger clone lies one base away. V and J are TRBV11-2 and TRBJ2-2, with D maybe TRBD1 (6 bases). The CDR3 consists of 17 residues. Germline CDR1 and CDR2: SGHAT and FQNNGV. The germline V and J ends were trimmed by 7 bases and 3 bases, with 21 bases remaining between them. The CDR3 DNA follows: TGTGCCAGCATCTTTGGGGGCGGAGATCGGTACACCGGGGAGCTGTTTTTT. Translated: CASIFGGGDRYTGELFF.

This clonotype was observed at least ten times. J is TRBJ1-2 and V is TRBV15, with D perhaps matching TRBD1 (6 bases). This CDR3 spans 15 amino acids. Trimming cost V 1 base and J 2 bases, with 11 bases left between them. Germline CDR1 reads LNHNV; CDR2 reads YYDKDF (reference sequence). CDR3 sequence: CATSRAAQGNYGYTF. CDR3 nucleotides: TGTGCCACCAGCAGAGCTGCTCAGGGGAACTATGGCTACACCTTC.

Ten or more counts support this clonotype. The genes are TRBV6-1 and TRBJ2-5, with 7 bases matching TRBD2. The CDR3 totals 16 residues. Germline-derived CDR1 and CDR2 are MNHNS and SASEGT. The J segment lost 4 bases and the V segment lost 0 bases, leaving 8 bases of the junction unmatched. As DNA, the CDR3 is TGTGCCAGCAGTGAAGCGTTTGGTAGCGGGCGAGAGACCCAGTACTTC. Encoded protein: CASSEAFGSGRETQYF.

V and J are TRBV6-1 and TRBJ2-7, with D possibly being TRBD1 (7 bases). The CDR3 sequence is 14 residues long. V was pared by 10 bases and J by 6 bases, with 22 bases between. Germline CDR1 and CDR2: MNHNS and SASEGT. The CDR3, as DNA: TGTGCCACATGCGTGGGCGGGACAGAGGGCGAGCAGTACTTC. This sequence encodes CATCVGGTEGEQYF.

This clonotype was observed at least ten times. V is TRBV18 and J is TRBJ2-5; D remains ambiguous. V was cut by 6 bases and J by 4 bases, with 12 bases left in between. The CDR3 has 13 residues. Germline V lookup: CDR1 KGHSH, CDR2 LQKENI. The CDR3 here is CASSPAAGETQYF. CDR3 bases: TGTGCCAGCTCCCCCGCGGCAGGAGAGACCCAGTACTTC.

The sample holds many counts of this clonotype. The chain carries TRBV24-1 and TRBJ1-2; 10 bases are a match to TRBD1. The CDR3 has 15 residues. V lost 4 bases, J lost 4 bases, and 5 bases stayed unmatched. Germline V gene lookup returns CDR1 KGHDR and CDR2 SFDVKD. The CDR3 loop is CATSEPGTGVYGYTF. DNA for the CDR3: TGTGCCACCAGTGAACCCGGGACAGGGGTCTATGGCTACACCTTC.

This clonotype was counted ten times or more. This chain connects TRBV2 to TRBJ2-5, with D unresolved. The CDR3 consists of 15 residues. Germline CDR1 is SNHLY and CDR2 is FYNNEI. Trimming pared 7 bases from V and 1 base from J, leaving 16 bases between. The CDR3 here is CASKRFASAQETQYF. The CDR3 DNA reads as TGTGCCAGCAAGAGGTTTGCGAGCGCCCAAGAGACCCAGTACTTC.

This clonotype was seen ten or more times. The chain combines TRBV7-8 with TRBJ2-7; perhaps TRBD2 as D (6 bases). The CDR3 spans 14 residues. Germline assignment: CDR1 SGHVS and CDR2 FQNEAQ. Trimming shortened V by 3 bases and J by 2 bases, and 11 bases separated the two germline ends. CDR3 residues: CASSFGTGTYEQYF. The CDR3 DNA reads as TGTGCCAGCAGCTTCGGGACTGGGACCTACGAGCAGTACTTC.

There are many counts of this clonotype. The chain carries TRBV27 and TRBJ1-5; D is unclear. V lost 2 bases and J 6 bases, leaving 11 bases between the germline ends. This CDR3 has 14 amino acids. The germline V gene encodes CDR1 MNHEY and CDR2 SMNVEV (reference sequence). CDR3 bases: TGTGCCAGCAGTTTAAACTTTGCCGGTCAGCCCCAGCATTTT. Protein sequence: CASSLNFAGQPQHF.

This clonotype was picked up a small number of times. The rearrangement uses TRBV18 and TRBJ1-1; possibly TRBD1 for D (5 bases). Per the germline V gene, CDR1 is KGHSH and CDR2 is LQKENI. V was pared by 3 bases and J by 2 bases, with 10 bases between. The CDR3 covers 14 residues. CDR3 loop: CASSPRDQNTEAFF. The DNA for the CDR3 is TGTGCCAGCTCACCCCGGGACCAAAACACTGAAGCTTTCTTT.

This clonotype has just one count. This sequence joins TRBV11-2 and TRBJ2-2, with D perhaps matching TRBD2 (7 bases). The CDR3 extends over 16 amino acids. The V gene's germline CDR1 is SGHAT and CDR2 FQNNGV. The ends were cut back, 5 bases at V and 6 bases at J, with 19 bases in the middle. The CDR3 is CASSDRLLGGAGELFF. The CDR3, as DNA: TGTGCCAGCAGCGATAGATTGTTAGGGGGGGCCGGGGAGCTGTTTTTT.

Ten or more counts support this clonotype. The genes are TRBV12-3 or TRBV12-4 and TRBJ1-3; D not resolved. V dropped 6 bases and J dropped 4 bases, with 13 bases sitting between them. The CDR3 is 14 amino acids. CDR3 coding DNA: TGTGCCAGCAGCTCATCGGGCAAGGGAAACACCATATATTTT. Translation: CASSSSGKGNTIYF.

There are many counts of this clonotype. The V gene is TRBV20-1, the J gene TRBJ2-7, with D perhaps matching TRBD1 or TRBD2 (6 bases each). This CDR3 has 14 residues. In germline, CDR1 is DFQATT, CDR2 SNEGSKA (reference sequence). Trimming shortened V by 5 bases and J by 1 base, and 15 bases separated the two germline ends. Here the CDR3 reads CSAEEGESSYEQYF. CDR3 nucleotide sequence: TGCAGTGCTGAGGAGGGGGAGAGTTCCTACGAGCAGTACTTC.

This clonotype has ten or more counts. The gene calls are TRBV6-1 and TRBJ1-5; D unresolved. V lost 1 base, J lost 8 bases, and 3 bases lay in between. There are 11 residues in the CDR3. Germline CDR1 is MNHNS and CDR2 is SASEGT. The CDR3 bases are TGTGCCAGCAGTGAAGTTGAGCCCCAGCATTTT. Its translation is CASSEVEPQHF.

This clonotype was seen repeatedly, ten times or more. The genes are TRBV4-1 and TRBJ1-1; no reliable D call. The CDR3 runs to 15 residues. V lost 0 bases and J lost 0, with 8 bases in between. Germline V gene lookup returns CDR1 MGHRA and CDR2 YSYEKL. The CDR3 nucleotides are TGCGCCAGCAGCCAAGAGTCCGGGGTGAACACTGAAGCTTTCTTT. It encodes CASSQESGVNTEAFF.

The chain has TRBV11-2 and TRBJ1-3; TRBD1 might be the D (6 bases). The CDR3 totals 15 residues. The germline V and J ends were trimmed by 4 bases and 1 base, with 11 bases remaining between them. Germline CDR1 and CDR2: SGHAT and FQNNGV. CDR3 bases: TGTGCCAGCAGCTGGGGGCCGATTTCTGGAAACACCATATATTTT. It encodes CASSWGPISGNTIYF.

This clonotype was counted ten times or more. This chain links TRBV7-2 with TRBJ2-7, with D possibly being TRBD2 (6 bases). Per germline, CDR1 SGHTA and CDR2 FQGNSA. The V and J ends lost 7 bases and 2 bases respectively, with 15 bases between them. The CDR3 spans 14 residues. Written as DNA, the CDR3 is TGTGCCAGCAAGAGCGGGTCGGGCCCCTACGAGCAGTACTTC. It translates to CASKSGSGPYEQYF.

The CDR3 protein is CASSYSGQGELSTEAFF. CDR3 nucleotides: TGTGCCAGCAGTTACTCAGGACAGGGTGAATTGAGCACTGAAGCTTTCTTT. The chain has TRBV6-2 or TRBV6-3 and TRBJ1-1; 8 positions agree with TRBD1. V dropped 0 bases and J dropped 4; count of bases not matched to a gene: 10. Germline values: CDR1 MNHEY, CDR2 SVGEGT. This CDR3 spans 17 amino acids.

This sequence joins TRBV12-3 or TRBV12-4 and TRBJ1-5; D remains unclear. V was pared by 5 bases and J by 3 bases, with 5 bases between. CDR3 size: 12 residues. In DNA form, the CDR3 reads TGTGCCAGCAGTCGACACAATCAGCCCCAGCATTTT. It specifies CASSRHNQPQHF.

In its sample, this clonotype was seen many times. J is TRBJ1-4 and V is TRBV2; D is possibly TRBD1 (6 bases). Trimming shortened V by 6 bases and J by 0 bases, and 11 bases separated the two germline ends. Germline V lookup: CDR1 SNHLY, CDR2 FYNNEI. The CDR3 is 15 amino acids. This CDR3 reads CASSGGLTTNEKLFF. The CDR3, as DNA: TGTGCCAGCAGCGGGGGCCTTACAACTAATGAAAAACTGTTTTTT.

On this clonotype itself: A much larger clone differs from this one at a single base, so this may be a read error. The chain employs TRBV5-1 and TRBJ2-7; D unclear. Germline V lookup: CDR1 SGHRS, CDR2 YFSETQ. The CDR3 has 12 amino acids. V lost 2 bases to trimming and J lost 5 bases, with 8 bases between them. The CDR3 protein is CASSLRIHEQYF. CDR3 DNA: TGCGCCAGCAGCTTAAGAATCCACGAGCAGTACTTC.

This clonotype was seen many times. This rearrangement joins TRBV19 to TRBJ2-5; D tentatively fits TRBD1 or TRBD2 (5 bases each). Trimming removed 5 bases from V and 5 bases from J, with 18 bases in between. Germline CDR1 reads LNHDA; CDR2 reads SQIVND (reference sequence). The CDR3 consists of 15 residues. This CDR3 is CASSPREGRRETQYF. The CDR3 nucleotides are TGTGCCAGTAGTCCTAGAGAGGGGCGCAGGGAGACCCAGTACTTC.

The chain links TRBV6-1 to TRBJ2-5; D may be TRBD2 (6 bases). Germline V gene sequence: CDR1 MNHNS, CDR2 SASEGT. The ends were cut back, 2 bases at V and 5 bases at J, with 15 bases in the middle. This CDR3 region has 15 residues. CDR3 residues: CASSETGLRKETQYF. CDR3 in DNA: TGTGCCAGCAGTGAAACGGGACTCCGTAAGGAGACCCAGTACTTC.